These 22 T cell receptor beta chains were sequenced from one sample in a study of T-cell reconstitution after alpha-beta-depleted transplantation in children. The authors prepared the TCRbeta library with unique molecular identifiers. TCRdb redid the calling of the PCR reads with MiXCR, one entry per CDR3 protein. The repertoire holds around 440,000 distinct CDR3 sequences, about 10% seen once, with 2% to 2.5% in the top ten. The material was PBMCs, obtained before TCRalphabeta/CD19-depleted stem cell transplant. All receptors come from a child under 10 years old with inherited bone marrow failure, due to receive a stem cell transplant.

In this sample, this clonotype turned up many times. The CDR3 protein is CATSDPARDQETQYF. In nucleotides, the CDR3 is TGTGCCACCAGTGACCCAGCAAGGGACCAAGAGACCCAGTACTTC. The genes are TRBV24-1 and TRBJ2-5; the D is unclear. Trimming took off 4 bases at V and 0 bases at J, with 11 bases between the two ends. CDR3 length: 15 amino acids. CDR1 and CDR2 from the germline V gene are KGHDR and SFDVKD.

This chain uses TRBV20-1 with TRBJ2-5; 9 bases match TRBD1. Per the germline V gene, CDR1 is DFQATT and CDR2 is SNEGSKA (reference sequence). This CDR3 spans 13 amino acids. V trimming: 5 bases; J trimming: 5 bases; junction bases outside the gene matches: 6. This CDR3 reads CSAVGQGLETQYF. CDR3 bases: TGCAGTGCTGTGGGACAGGGATTGGAGACCCAGTACTTC.

There are many counts of this clonotype. The genes are TRBV12-3 or TRBV12-4 and TRBJ2-7; D ambiguous. Trimming took 5 bases from V and 2 from J, leaving 13 bases between them. CDR3 length equals 14 residues. The CDR3 coding sequence is TGTGCCAGCAGTCCCGTGCAAAGTCCCTACGAGCAGTACTTC. The encoded protein is CASSPVQSPYEQYF.

The table lists this clonotype with a count of one. The chain uses TRBV9 and TRBJ2-3, with TRBD2 identical over 7 bases. V lost 4 bases and J lost 2; bases outside the gene matches: 7. The CDR3 covers 15 residues. In germline, CDR1 is SGDLS, CDR2 YYNGEE. CDR3 DNA: TGTGCCAGCAGCTCCGTAGCGGGTTCCACAGATACGCAGTATTTT. This gives the protein CASSSVAGSTDTQYF.

Ten or more counts support this clonotype. This CDR3 reads CASSQLGGANTGELFF. CDR3 nucleotide sequence: TGTGCCAGCAGCCAACTCGGGGGGGCGAACACCGGGGAGCTGTTTTTT. This chain uses TRBV3-1 with TRBJ2-2; 8 bases agree with TRBD2. The V gene end was trimmed by 2 bases and the J gene end by 0 bases; junction bases not matched to a gene: 2. The V gene's germline CDR1 is LGHDT and CDR2 YNNKEL (reference sequence). The CDR3 extends over 16 amino acids.

V and J are TRBV5-4 and TRBJ2-1, with 9 bases matching TRBD2. Per the germline V gene, CDR1 is SGHNT and CDR2 is YYREEE (reference sequence). The V segment lost 5 bases and the J segment 5 bases; nucleotides outside the gene matches: 8. This CDR3 is 15 amino acids long. The CDR3 sequence: CASRSQAGGDNEQFF. DNA for the CDR3: TGTGCCAGCAGATCCCAAGCGGGGGGCGACAATGAGCAGTTCTTC. The variable domain in full, completed from reference TRBV5-4 and TRBJ2-1, reads ETGVTQSPTHLIKTRGQQVTLRCSSQSGHNTVSWYQQALGQGPQFIFQYYREEENGRGNFPPRFSGLQFPNYSSELNVNALELDDSALYLCASRSQAGGDNEQFFGPGTRLTVL.

This chain uses TRBV5-8 with TRBJ2-3; D may be TRBD1 (6 bases). The germline CDR1 and CDR2 sequences are SGHTS and YDEGEE. V lost 0 bases and J lost 4, with 21 bases in between. This CDR3 has 18 residues. CDR3 loop: CASSLELVVQGGADTQYF. CDR3 in DNA: TGTGCCAGCAGCTTGGAGCTTGTCGTACAGGGTGGGGCAGATACGCAGTATTTT.

This clonotype was recorded a few times. The CDR3 DNA sequence: TGTGCCAGCAGTCCTAGCGGTAGCGGACACTACGAGCAGTACTTC. It specifies CASSPSGSGHYEQYF. The V call is TRBV28, the J call TRBJ2-7, with 7 bases matching TRBD2. J gave up 3 bases and V 5 bases, and 10 bases lay outside the gene matches. Germline CDR1 MDHEN, CDR2 SYDVKM. The CDR3 has 15 residues.

The V call is TRBV5-8, the J call TRBJ2-3, with D possibly being TRBD2 (7 bases). The CDR3 runs 14 residues. Trimming removed 4 bases from V and 2 bases from J, with 11 bases in between. Germline CDR1 SGHTS, CDR2 YDEGEE. CDR3 bases: TGTGCCAGCAGCGGGGGGGGCTTCACAGATACGCAGTATTTT. Translating gives CASSGGGFTDTQYF.

This clonotype showed up many times. The junction and the germline gene differ at one end; a read error may be behind it. The chain has TRBV12-3 or TRBV12-4 and TRBJ2-5; 7 bases align to TRBD2. The CDR3 is made up of 12 amino acids. CDR3 in DNA: TGTGCCTGCAGTGGGGGAGGGGAGACCCAGTACTTC. This translates into CACSGGGETQYF.

This clonotype was picked up a small number of times. At one end the junction does not follow the germline gene, possibly because of a read error. The J gene is TRBJ1-3, the V gene TRBV6-1; the D is unclear. This CDR3 comprises 14 residues. In germline, CDR1 is MNHNS, CDR2 SASEGT. This chain's CDR3 is CASREGSSGNTIYF. The CDR3 DNA sequence: TGTGCCAGCAGGGAAGGAAGCTCTGGAAACACCATATATTTT.

This rearrangement joins TRBV7-2 to TRBJ2-7, with D perhaps TRBD1 or TRBD2 (5 bases each). The ends were cut back, 5 bases at V and 3 bases at J, with 14 bases in the middle. This CDR3 region has 14 residues. Germline CDR1 reads SGHTA; CDR2 reads FQGNSA. The CDR3 nucleotides read TGTGCCAGCAGCGCCTCCGGGACCTTCTACGAGCAGTACTTC. Its translation is CASSASGTFYEQYF.

This clonotype was counted ten times or more. This chain joins TRBV7-8 and TRBJ2-3; possibly TRBD2 for D (6 bases). Looked up from germline, CDR1 is SGHVS and CDR2 is FQNEAQ. The CDR3 is made up of 17 amino acids. V lost 3 bases, J lost 1 base, and 17 bases lay in between. CDR3 bases: TGTGCCAGCAGCTTGGTGTCTGGCGGACTACGCACAGATACGCAGTATTTT. Residues: CASSLVSGGLRTDTQYF.

This clonotype turned up a few times. The rearrangement joins TRBV27 to TRBJ2-7; 8 bases are a match to TRBD1. Germline loops: CDR1 MNHEY, CDR2 SMNVEV (reference sequence). The CDR3 loop spans 15 amino acids. The V gene end was trimmed by 6 bases and the J gene end by 0 bases; junction bases not matched to a gene: 7. The CDR3 nucleotides read TGTGCCAGCAGCTCTTTACAGGGGGTCTCCTACGAGCAGTACTTC. Its protein is CASSSLQGVSYEQYF.

The rearrangement joins TRBV28 to TRBJ2-7, with D unresolved. The CDR3 is 15 amino acids. CDR1 is MDHEN and CDR2 is SYDVKM in the germline V gene. The germline V and J ends were trimmed by 6 bases and 2 bases, with 17 bases remaining between them. The CDR3, as DNA: TGTGCCAGCAGCCGTCTACCCCACGAAACCTACGAGCAGTACTTC. Translation gives CASSRLPHETYEQYF.

Ten or more counts support this clonotype. The V call is TRBV19, the J call TRBJ1-1; D is perhaps TRBD1 (5 bases). This CDR3 has 14 amino acids. Germline-derived CDR1 and CDR2 are LNHDA and SQIVND (reference sequence). V was shortened by 7 bases and J by 5 bases, with 17 bases between the two germline ends. Written as DNA, the CDR3 is TGTGCCAGTAACGTGGGGACGGTGAGGACTGAAGCTTTCTTT. It encodes CASNVGTVRTEAFF.

This clonotype was recorded many times. The chain joins TRBV27 to TRBJ2-1; 10 bases are shared with TRBD2. There are 18 residues in the CDR3. Looked up from germline, CDR1 is MNHEY and CDR2 is SMNVEV (reference sequence). V shed 2 bases, J shed 7 bases, and the junction held 14 bases outside the gene matches. The chain's CDR3 is CASSLIVLASGSGNEQFF. The CDR3 DNA sequence: TGTGCCAGCAGTTTAATAGTTCTGGCTAGCGGGAGTGGAAATGAGCAGTTCTTC.

The gene calls are TRBV5-4 and TRBJ2-2; TRBD2 matches at 13 bases. Unmatched junction bases numbered 4, after V lost 2 bases and J lost 6 bases. CDR1 is SGHNT and CDR2 is YYREEE in the germline V gene (reference sequence). CDR3 length: 16 residues. The CDR3 spells CASSFPGTSGAGELFF. The CDR3 DNA reads TGTGCCAGCAGCTTCCCCGGGACTAGCGGGGCCGGGGAGCTGTTTTTT.

This clonotype was observed many times. The V call is TRBV27, the J call TRBJ2-7; TRBD1 aligns across 9 bases. Germline V gene lookup returns CDR1 MNHEY and CDR2 SMNVEV (reference sequence). The CDR3 totals 14 residues. V shed 7 bases and J 5 bases; nucleotides not matched to a gene: 9. In DNA, the CDR3 is TGTGCCAGCAACCCCGGGACAGGGCTCCACGAGCAGTACTTC. Encoded protein: CASNPGTGLHEQYF.

In this sample, this clonotype turned up many times. The chain links TRBV4-2 to TRBJ2-4; a possible D gene is TRBD2 (5 bases). The ends were cut back, 3 bases at V and 8 bases at J, with 20 bases in the middle. Germline V gene data show CDR1 as LGHNA and CDR2 as YNFKEQ. The CDR3 spans 16 residues. The CDR3 sequence is CASSQIPEGIGDIQYF. The CDR3 coding sequence is TGTGCCAGCAGCCAGATACCTGAGGGAATTGGGGACATTCAGTACTTC.

This clonotype appeared once. The chain recombines TRBV19 with TRBJ2-2; D is possibly TRBD1 (6 bases). CDR3 length: 15 residues. Trimming pared 7 bases from V and 5 bases from J, leaving 17 bases between. Germline V gene lookup returns CDR1 LNHDA and CDR2 SQIVND (reference sequence). The CDR3 DNA is TGTGCCAGTACGGGCAGGGGTACCAAGACCGGGGAGCTGTTTTTT. As protein: CASTGRGTKTGELFF.

There are many counts of this clonotype. This chain connects TRBV10-3 to TRBJ2-1; 10 bases match TRBD2. J was trimmed by 7 bases and V by 5 bases; bases with no gene match: 8. Germline V gene data show CDR1 as ENHRY and CDR2 as SYGVKD. CDR3 length equals 15 residues. The CDR3 DNA sequence: TGTGCCATCAGTCCCAGCGGGAGGGGGACGAATGAGCAGTTCTTC. Translating gives CAISPSGRGTNEQFF.